A single sample is the source of the 8 T cell receptor beta chains below, sequenced in a study of prognosis after radiotherapy for stage I lung cancer. The TCR beta CDR3 region was amplified from genomic DNA, with two rounds of multiplex PCR being used for the amplification. It was primers specific to each TRBV and TRBJ gene that first-round PCR used. TCRdb recomputed calls from the multiplex PCR reads with MiXCR, one row per CDR3 protein. The profile covers approximately 16,000 distinct CDR3 sequences, with around 32% appearing a single time and around a quarter taken by the ten largest. The sequencing used PBMCs, collected before or after stereotactic body radiation therapy (not recorded which). These receptors all come from a donor at least 50 years old with non-small cell lung cancer.

This clonotype was observed at least ten times. This chain joins TRBV12-3 or TRBV12-4 and TRBJ2-3; D not certain. This CDR3 is built from 14 residues. The V end was cut by 7 bases, the J end by 4 bases, with 15 bases between. The CDR3 DNA reads TGTGCCAGCACCCAGCTCCCTCGGGCAGATACGCAGTATTTT. This translates into CASTQLPRADTQYF.

This clonotype has a count of ten or more. This chain connects TRBV7-8 to TRBJ1-3; D gene uncertain. The V end lost 2 bases, the J end lost 7 bases, and 15 bases lay between the germline ends. Germline V lookup: CDR1 SGHVS, CDR2 FQNEAQ. This CDR3 has 15 residues. CDR3 nucleotides: TGTGCCAGCAGCTTATTCCGGTCTGTTGATAACACCATATATTTT. Its translation is CASSLFRSVDNTIYF.

By its share, this clonotype is medium-sized. The chain links TRBV12-3 or TRBV12-4 to TRBJ1-2, with a possible D match to TRBD1 (5 bases). V lost 6 bases and J lost 3, with 14 bases in between. The CDR3 contains 14 residues. The CDR3 bases are TGTGCCAGCAGGCCCCGGGACGGATACTATGGCTACACCTTC. It encodes CASRPRDGYYGYTF.

This clonotype was recorded at least ten times. This chain connects TRBV9 to TRBJ1-6; possibly TRBD1 for D (6 bases). V was clipped by 3 bases and J by 11 bases, with 12 bases between them. Germline CDR1 and CDR2: SGDLS and YYNGEE. The CDR3 sequence is 13 residues long. The CDR3 reads CASSAEDRPPLHF. The CDR3 DNA sequence: TGTGCCAGCAGCGCAGAGGACAGACCACCCCTCCACTTT.

There are many counts of this clonotype. The gene calls are TRBV12-3 or TRBV12-4 and TRBJ2-1; a weak D match, TRBD2 (6 bases). Trimming removed 5 bases from V and 3 bases from J, with 11 bases in between. This CDR3 contains 14 residues. The CDR3 sequence is CASSNRDFYNEQFF. The CDR3 nucleotides are TGTGCCAGCAGTAATCGGGACTTCTACAATGAGCAGTTCTTC.

Concerning this clonotype itself: A far larger clone is one base from this, pointing to a likely read error. The chain employs TRBV7-2 and TRBJ2-1, with a possible D match to TRBD2 (5 bases). CDR1 and CDR2 from the germline V gene are SGHTA and FQGNSA. The CDR3 loop spans 16 amino acids. The CDR3 DNA follows: TGTGACAGCAGTTCCGCATTATCTGAGGGTGGCAATGAGCAGTTCTTC. It specifies CDSSSALSEGGNEQFF.

This clonotype appeared many times. This CDR3 reads CASSLEGGSYNEQFF. DNA of the CDR3: TGTGCCAGCAGCTTAGAGGGTGGCTCCTACAATGAGCAGTTCTTC. The gene calls are TRBV7-9 and TRBJ2-1; D is unclear. Per the germline V gene, CDR1 is SEHNR and CDR2 is FQNEAQ (reference sequence). Deletions cut 1 base from V and 0 bases from J, with 7 bases between. The length of the CDR3 is 15 residues.

This clonotype came up many times. The chain has TRBV4-1 and TRBJ1-1; no definite D call. Germline values: CDR1 MGHRA, CDR2 YSYEKL. The germline V and J ends were trimmed by 0 bases and 4 bases, with 12 bases remaining between them. The CDR3 extends over 15 amino acids. CDR3 bases: TGCGCCAGCAGCCAAGACGGGCAGCGGCGCACTGAAGCTTTCTTT. This codes for CASSQDGQRRTEAFF.